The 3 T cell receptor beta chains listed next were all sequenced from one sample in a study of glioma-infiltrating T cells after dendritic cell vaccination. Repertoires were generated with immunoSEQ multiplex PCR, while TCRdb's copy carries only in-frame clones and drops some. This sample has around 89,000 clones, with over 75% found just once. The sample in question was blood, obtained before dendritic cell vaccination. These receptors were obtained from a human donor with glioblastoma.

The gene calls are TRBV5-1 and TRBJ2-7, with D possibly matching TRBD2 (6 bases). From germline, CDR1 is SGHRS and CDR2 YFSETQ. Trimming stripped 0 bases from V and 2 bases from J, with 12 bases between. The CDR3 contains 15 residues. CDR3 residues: CASSLAGTPTYEQYF. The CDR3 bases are TGCGCCAGCAGCTTGGCCGGGACTCCAACCTACGAGCAGTACTTC.

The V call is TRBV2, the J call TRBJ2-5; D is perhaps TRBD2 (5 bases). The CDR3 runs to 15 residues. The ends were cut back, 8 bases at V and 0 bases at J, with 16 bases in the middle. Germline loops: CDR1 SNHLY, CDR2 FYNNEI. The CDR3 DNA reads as TGTGCCAGCTGGCTAGGCCGGAGGAACCAAGAGACCCAGTACTTC. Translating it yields CASWLGRRNQETQYF.

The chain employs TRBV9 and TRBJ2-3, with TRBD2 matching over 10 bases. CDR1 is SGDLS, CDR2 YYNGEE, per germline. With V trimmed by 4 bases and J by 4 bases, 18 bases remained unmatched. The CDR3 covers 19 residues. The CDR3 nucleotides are TGTGCCAGCAGCCCCACCGGTCTAGCGGGAGTAGTTTTAGCAGATACGCAGTATTTT. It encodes CASSPTGLAGVVLADTQYF.